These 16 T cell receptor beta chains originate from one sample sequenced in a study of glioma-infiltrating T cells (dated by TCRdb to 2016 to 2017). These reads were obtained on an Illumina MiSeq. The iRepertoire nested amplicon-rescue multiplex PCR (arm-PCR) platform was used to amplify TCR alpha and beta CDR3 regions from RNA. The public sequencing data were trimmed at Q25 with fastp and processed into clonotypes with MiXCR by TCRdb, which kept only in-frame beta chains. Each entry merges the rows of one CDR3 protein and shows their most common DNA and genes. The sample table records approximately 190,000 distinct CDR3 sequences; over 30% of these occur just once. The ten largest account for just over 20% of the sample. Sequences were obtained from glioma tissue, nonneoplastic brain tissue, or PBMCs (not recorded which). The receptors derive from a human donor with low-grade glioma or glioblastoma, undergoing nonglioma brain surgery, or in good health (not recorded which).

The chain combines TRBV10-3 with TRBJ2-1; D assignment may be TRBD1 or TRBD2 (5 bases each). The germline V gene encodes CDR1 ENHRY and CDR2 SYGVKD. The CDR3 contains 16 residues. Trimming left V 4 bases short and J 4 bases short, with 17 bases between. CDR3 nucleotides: TGTGCCATCAGTGGGGAAAGAGGGGTTTCATACAATGAGCAGTTCTTC. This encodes CAISGERGVSYNEQFF.

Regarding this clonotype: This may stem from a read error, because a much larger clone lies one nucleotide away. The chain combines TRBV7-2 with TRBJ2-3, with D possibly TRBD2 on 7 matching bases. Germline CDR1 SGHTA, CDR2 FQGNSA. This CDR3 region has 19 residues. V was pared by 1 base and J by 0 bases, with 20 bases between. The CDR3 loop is CASSLERDMVFPSTDTQYF. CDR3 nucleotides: TGTGCCAGCAGCTTAGAGCGGGACATGGTATTTCCTAGCACAGATACGCAGTATTTT.

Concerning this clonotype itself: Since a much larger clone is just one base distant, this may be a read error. Here the CDR3 reads CAISLRDRESPLNF. The CDR3 DNA reads TGTGCCATCAGTCTCCGGGACAGGGAATCACCCCTCAACTTT. The chain links TRBV10-3 to TRBJ1-6; 9 bases line up with TRBD1. Germline assignment: CDR1 ENHRY and CDR2 SYGVKD. The CDR3 runs to 14 residues.

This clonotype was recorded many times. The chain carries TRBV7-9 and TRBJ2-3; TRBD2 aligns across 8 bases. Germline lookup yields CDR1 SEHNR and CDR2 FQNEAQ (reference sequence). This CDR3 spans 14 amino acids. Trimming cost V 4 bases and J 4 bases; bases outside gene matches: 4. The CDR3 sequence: CASSWGSGADTQYF. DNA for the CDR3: TGTGCCAGCAGCTGGGGTAGCGGGGCAGATACGCAGTATTTT. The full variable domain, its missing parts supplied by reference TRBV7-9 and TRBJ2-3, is DTGVSQNPRHKITKRGQNVTFRCDPISEHNRLYWYRQTLGQGPEFLTYFQNEAQLEKSRLLSDRFSAERPKGSFSTLEIQRTEQGDSAMYLCASSWGSGADTQYFGPGTRLTVL.

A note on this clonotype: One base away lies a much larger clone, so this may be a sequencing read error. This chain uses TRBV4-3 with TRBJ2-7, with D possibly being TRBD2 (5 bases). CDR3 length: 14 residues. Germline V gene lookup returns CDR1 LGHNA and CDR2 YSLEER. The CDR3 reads CASSQVKGEYEQCF. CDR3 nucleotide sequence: TGCGCCAGCAGCCAAGTAAAGGGAGAATACGAGCAGTGCTTC.

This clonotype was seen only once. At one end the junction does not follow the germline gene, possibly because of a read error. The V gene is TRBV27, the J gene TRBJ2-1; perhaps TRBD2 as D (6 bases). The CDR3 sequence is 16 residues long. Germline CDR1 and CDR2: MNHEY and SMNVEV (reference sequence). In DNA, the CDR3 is TGTGCCAGCAGTCCAGGAGGGGCGGGACCCTACAATGAGAAGTTCTTC. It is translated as CASSPGGAGPYNEKFF.

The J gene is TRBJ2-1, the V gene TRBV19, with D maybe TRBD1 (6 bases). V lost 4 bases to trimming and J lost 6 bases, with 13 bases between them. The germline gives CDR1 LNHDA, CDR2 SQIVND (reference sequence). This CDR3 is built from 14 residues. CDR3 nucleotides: TGTGCCAGTAGTAAGTCATGGGGGCTCAATGAGCAGTTCTTC. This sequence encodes CASSKSWGLNEQFF.

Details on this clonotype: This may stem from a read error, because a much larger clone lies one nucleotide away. CDR3 amino acids: CSGSGALAGVKQFF. For the CDR3, the DNA is TGCAGCGGATCCGGGGCACTAGCGGGAGTGAAGCAGTTCTTC. This chain uses TRBV29-1 with TRBJ2-1; 11 bases are a match to TRBD2. The germline V gene has CDR1 SQVTM and CDR2 ANQGSEA. Trimming at V came to 7 bases and at J to 11 bases, leaving 13 bases not matched to a gene. This CDR3 is 14 amino acids long.

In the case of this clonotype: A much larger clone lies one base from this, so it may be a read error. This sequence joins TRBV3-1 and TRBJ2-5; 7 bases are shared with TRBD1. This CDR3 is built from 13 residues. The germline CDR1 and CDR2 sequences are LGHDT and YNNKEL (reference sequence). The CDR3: CARSLNRGETQYF. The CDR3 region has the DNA TGTGCCAGAAGCCTGAACAGGGGAGAGACCCAGTACTTC.

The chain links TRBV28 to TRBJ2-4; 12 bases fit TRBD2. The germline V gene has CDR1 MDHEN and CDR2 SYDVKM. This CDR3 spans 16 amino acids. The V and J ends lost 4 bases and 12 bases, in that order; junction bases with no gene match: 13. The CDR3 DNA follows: TGTGCCAGCAGTTCATATACGGCTAGCGGGAGGGGGGATCAGTACTTC. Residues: CASSSYTASGRGDQYF.

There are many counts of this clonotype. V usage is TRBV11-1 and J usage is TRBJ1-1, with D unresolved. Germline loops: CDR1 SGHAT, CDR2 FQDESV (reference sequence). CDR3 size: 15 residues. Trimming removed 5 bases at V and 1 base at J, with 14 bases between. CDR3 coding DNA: TGTGCCAGCAGCCGAGGACCGACCCAGAACACTGAAGCTTTCTTT. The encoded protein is CASSRGPTQNTEAFF.

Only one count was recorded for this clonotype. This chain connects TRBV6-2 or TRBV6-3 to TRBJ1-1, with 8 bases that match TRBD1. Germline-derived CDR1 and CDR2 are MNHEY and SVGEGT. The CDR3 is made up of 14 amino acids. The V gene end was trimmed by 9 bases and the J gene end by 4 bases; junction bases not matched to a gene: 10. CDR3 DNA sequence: TGTGCCAGTCGGCAGGGGGCCATGAGCACTGAAGCTTTCTTT. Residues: CASRQGAMSTEAFF.

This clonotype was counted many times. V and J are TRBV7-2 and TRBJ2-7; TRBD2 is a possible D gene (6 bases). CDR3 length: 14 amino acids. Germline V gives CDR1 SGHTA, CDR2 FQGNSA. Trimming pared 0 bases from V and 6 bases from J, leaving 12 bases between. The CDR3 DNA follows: TGTGCCAGCAGCTTAGCCCTGCGGGGTAGCGAGCAGTACTTC. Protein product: CASSLALRGSEQYF.

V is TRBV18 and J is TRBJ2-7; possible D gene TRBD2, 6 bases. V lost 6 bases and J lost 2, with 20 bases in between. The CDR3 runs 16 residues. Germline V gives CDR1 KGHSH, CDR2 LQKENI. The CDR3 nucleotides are TGTGCCAGCTCGCCGGGGCTAGCGACTGCGGCCTACGAGCAGTACTTC. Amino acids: CASSPGLATAAYEQYF. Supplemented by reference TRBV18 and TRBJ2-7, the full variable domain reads NAGVMQNPRHLVRRRGQEARLRCSPMKGHSHVYWYRQLPEEGLKFMVYLQKENIIDESGMPKERFSAEFPKEGPSILRIQQVVRGDSAAYFCASSPGLATAAYEQYFGPGTRLTVT.

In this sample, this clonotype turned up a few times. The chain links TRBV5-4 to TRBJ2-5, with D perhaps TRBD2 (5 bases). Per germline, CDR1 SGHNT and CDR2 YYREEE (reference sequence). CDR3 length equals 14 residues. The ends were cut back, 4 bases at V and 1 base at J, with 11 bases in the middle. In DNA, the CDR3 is TGTGCCAGCAGCCGCCCTGAGGGCCAAGAGACCCAGTACTTC. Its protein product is CASSRPEGQETQYF.

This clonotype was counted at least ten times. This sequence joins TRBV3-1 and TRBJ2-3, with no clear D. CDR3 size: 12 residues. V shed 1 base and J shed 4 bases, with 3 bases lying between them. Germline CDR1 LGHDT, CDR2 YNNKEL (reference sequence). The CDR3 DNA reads TGTGCCAGCAGCCAAGTCTCAGATACGCAGTATTTT. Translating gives CASSQVSDTQYF.